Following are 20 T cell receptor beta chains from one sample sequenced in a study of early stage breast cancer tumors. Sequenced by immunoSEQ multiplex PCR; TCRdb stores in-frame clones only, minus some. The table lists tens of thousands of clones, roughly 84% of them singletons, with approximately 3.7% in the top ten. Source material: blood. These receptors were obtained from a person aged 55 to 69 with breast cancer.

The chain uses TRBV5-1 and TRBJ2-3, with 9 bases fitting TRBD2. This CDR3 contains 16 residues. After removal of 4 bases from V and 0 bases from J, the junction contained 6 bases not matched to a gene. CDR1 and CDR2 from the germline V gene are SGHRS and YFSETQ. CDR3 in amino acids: CASSPGLARSTDTQYF. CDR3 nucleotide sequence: TGCGCCAGCAGCCCCGGACTAGCGCGCAGCACAGATACGCAGTATTTT.

CDR3 DNA: TGTGCCAGCAGGAAGCGGTCGGGGGTGGACACTGAAGCTTTCTTT. Its translation is CASRKRSGVDTEAFF. This rearrangement joins TRBV7-9 to TRBJ1-1; D possibly corresponds to TRBD1 (5 bases). Germline loops: CDR1 SEHNR, CDR2 FQNEAQ (reference sequence). Trimming removed 6 bases from V and 3 bases from J, with 17 bases in between. The CDR3 loop spans 15 amino acids.

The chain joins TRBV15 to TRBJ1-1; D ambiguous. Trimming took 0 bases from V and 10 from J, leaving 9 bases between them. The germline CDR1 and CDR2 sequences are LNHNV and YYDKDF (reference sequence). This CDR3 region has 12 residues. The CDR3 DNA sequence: TGTGCCACCAGCAGAGAGGCCCGGGCAGCTTTCTTT. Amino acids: CATSREARAAFF.

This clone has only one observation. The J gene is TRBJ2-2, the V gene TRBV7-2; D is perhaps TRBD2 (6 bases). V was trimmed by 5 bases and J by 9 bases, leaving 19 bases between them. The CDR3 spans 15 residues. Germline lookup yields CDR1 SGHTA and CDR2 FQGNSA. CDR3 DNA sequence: TGTGCCAGCAGCCAAGGCGGCGGGATATCTCGGGAGCTGTTTTTT. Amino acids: CASSQGGGISRELFF. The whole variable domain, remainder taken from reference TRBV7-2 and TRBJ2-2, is GAGVSQSPSNKVTEKGKDVELRCDPISGHTALYWYRQSLGQGLEFLIYFQGNSAPDKSGLPSDRFSAERTGGSVSTLTIQRTQQEDSAVYLCASSQGGGISRELFFGEGSRLTVL.

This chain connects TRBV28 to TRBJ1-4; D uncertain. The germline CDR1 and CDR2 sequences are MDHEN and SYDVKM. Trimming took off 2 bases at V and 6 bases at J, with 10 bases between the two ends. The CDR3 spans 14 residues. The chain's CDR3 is CASSLRQSYEKLFF. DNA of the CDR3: TGTGCCAGCAGTTTACGTCAGAGTTATGAAAAACTGTTTTTT.

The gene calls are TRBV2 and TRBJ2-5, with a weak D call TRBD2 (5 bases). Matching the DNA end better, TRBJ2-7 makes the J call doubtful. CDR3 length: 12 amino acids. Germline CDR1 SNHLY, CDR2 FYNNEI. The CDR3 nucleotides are TGTGCCAGCAGGGTGACTACCTACGAGCAGTACTTC. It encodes CASRVTTYEQYF.

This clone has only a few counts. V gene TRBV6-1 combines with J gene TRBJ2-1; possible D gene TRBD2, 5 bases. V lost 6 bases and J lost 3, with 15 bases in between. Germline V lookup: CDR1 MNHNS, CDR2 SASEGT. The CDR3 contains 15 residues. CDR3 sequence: CASSEGPTGYNEQFF. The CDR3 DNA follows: TGTGCCAGCAGCGAGGGCCCGACGGGCTACAATGAGCAGTTCTTC.

In DNA form, the CDR3 reads TGTGCTCACAACCGCGGGAGCTCCTACGAGCAGTACTTC. It encodes CAHNRGSSYEQYF. The chain is built from TRBV28 and TRBJ2-7; TRBD2 agrees at 7 bases. CDR3 size: 13 residues. In germline, CDR1 is MDHEN, CDR2 SYDVKM.

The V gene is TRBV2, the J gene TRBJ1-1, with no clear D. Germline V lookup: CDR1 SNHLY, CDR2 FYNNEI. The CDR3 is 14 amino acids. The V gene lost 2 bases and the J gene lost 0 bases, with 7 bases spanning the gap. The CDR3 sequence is CASSELGVNTEAFF. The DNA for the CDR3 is TGTGCCAGCAGTGAACTGGGAGTGAACACTGAAGCTTTCTTT.

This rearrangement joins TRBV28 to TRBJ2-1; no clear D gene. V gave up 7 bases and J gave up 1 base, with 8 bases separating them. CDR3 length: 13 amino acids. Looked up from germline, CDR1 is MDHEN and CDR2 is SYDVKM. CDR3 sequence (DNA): TGTGCCAGCAATGTTGCTTCCTACAATGAGCAGTTCTTC. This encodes CASNVASYNEQFF.

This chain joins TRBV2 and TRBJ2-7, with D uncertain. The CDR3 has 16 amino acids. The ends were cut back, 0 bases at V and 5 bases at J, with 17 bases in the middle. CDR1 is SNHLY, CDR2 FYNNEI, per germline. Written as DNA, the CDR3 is TGTGCCAGCAGTGAAGCGCCCGGTTCCGGGTTCGACGAGCAGTACTTC. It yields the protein CASSEAPGSGFDEQYF. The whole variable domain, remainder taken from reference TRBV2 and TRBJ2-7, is EPEVTQTPSHQVTQMGQEVILRCVPISNHLYFYWYRQILGQKVEFLVSFYNNEISEKSEIFDDQFSVERPDGSNFTLKIRSTKLEDSAMYFCASSEAPGSGFDEQYFGPGTRLTVT.

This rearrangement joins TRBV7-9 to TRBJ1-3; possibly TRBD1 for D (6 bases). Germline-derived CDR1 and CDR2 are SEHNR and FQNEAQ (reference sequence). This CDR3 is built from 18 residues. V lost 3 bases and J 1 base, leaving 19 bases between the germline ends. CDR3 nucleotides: TGTGCCAGCAGCTTTTTTGGGCGGGGGCATCCATCTGGAAACACCATATATTTT. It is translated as CASSFFGRGHPSGNTIYF.

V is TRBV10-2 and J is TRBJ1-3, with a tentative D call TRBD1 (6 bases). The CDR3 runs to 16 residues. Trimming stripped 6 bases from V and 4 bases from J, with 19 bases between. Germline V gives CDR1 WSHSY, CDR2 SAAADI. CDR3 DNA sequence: TGCGCCAGCAGCGACAACAGGGTTAACTTAGGAAACACCATATATTTT. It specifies CASSDNRVNLGNTIYF.

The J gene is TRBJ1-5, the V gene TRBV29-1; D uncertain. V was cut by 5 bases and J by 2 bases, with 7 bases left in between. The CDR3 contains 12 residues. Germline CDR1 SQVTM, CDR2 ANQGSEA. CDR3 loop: CSVKTGNQPQHF. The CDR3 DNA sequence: TGCAGCGTTAAAACGGGCAATCAGCCCCAGCATTTT.

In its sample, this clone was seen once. This chain's CDR3 is CAWSFTTGGNQPQHF. The CDR3, as DNA: TGTGCCTGGAGTTTCACGACAGGGGGCAATCAGCCCCAGCATTTT. The chain joins TRBV30 to TRBJ1-5; 8 bases agree with TRBD1. With V trimmed by 2 bases and J by 2 bases, 5 bases remained unmatched. This CDR3 region has 15 residues. In germline, CDR1 is GTSNPN, CDR2 SVGIG (reference sequence). The full variable domain, its missing parts supplied by reference TRBV30 and TRBJ1-5, is SQTIHQWPATLVQPVGSPLSLECTVEGTSNPNLYWYRQAAGRGLQLLFYSVGIGQISSEVPQNLSASRPQDRQFILSSKKLLLSDSGFYLCAWSFTTGGNQPQHFGDGTRLSIL.

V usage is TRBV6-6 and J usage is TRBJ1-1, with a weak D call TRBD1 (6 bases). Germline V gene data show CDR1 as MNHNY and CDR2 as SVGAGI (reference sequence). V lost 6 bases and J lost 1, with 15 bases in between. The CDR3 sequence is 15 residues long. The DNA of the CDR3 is TGTGCCAGCAGGATCTCGGGACACCAGAACACTGAAGCTTTCTTT. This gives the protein CASRISGHQNTEAFF.

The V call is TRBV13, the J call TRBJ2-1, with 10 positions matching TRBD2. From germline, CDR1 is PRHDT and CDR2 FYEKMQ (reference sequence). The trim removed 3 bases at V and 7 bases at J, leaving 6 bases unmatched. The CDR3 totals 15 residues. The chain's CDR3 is CASSLSGGALNEQFF. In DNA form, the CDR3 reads TGTGCCAGCAGCTTGAGCGGGGGGGCCCTGAATGAGCAGTTCTTC.

The CDR3 sequence: CASSYDRGSPLHF. CDR3 sequence (DNA): TGTGCCAGCAGTTACGACAGGGGTTCACCCCTCCACTTT. This chain connects TRBV6-5 to TRBJ1-6; TRBD1 matches at 8 bases. This CDR3 is 13 amino acids long. CDR1 is MNHEY and CDR2 is SVGAGI in the germline V gene. Trimming took 2 bases from V and 9 from J; bases not matched to a gene: 0.

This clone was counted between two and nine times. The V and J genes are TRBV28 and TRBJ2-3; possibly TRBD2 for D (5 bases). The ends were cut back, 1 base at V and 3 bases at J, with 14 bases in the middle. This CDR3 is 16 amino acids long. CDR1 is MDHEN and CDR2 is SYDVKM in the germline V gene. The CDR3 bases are TGTGCCAGCAGTTTATACACCCGGGAATCTACAGATACGCAGTATTTT. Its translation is CASSLYTRESTDTQYF.

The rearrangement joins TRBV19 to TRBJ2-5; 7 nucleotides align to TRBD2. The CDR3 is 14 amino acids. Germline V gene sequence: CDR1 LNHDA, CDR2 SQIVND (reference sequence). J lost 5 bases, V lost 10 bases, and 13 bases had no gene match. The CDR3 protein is CATSSGALAETQYF. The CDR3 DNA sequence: TGTGCCACCAGCAGCGGGGCACTCGCGGAGACCCAGTACTTC. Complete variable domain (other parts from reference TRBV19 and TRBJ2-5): DGGITQSPKYLFRKEGQNVTLSCEQNLNHDAMYWYRQDPGQGLRLIYYSQIVNDFQKGDIAEGYSVSREKKESFPLTVTSAQKNPTAFYLCATSSGALAETQYFGPGTRLLVL.